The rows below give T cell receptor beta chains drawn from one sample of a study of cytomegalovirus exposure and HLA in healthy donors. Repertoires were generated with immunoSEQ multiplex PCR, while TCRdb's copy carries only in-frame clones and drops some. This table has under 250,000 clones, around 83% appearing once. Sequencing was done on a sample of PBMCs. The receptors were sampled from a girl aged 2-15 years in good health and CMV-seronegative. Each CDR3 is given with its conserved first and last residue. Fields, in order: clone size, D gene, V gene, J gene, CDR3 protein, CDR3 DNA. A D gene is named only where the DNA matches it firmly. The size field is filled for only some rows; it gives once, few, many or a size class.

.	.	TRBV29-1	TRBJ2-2	CSVTGPTGELFF	TGCAGCGTGACAGGACCCACCGGGGAGCTGTTTTTT
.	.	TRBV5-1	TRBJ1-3	CASSLAGRGFGNTIYF	TGCGCCAGCAGCTTGGCCGGTCGAGGGTTCGGAAACACCATATATTTT
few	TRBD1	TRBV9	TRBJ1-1	CASSGPRDRGATEAFF	TGTGCCAGCAGCGGACCCCGGGACAGGGGCGCCACTGAAGCTTTCTTT
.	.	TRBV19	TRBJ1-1	CASSFSSLNTEAFF	TGTGCCAGTAGCTTTAGCAGTTTGAACACTGAAGCTTTCTTT
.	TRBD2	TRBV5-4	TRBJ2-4	CARTAGGPTRAKNIQYF	TGTGCCAGAACAGCGGGGGGGCCAACTCGGGCCAAAAACATTCAGTACTTC
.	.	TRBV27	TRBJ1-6	CASSLERSSYNSPLHF	TGTGCCAGCAGTTTGGAACGGAGCTCCTATAATTCACCCCTCCACTTT
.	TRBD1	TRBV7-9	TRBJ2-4	CASSSGTGVDKNIQYF	TGTGCCAGCAGCTCCGGGACAGGGGTAGACAAAAACATTCAGTACTTC
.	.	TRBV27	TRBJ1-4	CASGLAGVREKLFF	TGTGCCAGCGGATTGGCCGGGGTAAGGGAAAAACTGTTTTTT
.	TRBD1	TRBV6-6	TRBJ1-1	CASSPNRGLSTEAFF	TGTGCCAGCAGTCCGAACAGGGGGCTGAGCACTGAAGCTTTCTTT
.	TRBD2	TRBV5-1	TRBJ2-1	CASSWTTSGSLYNEQFF	TGCGCCAGCAGCTGGACAACTAGCGGGAGTTTGTATAATGAGCAGTTCTTC
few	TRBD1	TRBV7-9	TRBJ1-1	CASSARTGVNTEAFF	TGTGCCAGCAGCGCCCGGACAGGGGTGAACACTGAAGCTTTCTTT
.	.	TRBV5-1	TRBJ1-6	CASSPGDRNSPLHF	TGCGCCAGCAGCCCCGGAGACAGGAATTCACCCCTCCACTTT
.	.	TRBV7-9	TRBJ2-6	CASSSRDTYSGANVLTF	TGTGCCAGCAGCTCTCGGGACACCTACTCTGGGGCCAACGTCCTGACTTTC
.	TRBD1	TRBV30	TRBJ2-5	CAWSLMDRATETQYF	TGTGCCTGGAGTCTAATGGACAGGGCGACGGAGACCCAGTACTTC
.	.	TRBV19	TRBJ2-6	CASSIGVSGANVLTF	TGTGCCAGTAGTATCGGAGTCTCTGGGGCCAACGTCCTGACTTTC
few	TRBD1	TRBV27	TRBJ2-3	CASSLSRGTGITDTQYF	TGTGCCAGCAGTTTATCTAGGGGGACAGGTATCACAGATACGCAGTATTTT
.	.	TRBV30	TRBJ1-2	CAWNPGGALPLYGYTF	TGTGCCTGGAATCCTGGGGGGGCCCTTCCCCTCTATGGCTACACCTTC
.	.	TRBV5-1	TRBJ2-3	CASSSRGSTDTQYF	TGCGCCAGCAGCTCGCGGGGTAGCACAGATACGCAGTATTTT
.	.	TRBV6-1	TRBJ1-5	CASILMGAGNQPQHF	TGTGCCAGCATACTCATGGGGGCTGGCAATCAGCCCCAGCATTTT
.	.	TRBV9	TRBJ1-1	CASSVGVQSGSAFF	TGTGCCAGCAGCGTAGGGGTCCAGAGCGGTTCGGCTTTCTTT
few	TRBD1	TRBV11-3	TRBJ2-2	CASSATGYGELFF	TGTGCCAGCAGCGCGACAGGGTACGGGGAGCTGTTTTTT
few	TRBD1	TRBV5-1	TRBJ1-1	CASSTGQGYTEAFF	TGCGCCAGCAGCACTGGACAGGGATACACTGAAGCTTTCTTT
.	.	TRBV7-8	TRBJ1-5	CASSLPPNNQPQHF	TGTGCCAGCAGCCTACCCCCAAACAATCAGCCCCAGCATTTT
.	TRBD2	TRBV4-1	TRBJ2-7	CASSQGGLAGVVGEQYF	TGCGCCAGCAGCCAAGGCGGACTAGCGGGAGTCGTTGGCGAGCAGTACTTC
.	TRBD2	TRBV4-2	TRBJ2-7	CASSQVFGGSSYEQYF	TGTGCCAGCAGCCAAGTATTCGGGGGGAGCTCCTACGAGCAGTACTTC
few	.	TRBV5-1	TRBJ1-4	CASSFTWGEEKLFF	TGCGCCAGCAGCTTTACTTGGGGGGAAGAAAAACTGTTTTTT
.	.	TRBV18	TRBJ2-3	CASSPAIATDTQYF	TGTGCCAGCTCCCCTGCGATTGCCACAGATACGCAGTATTTT
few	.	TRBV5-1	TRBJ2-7	CASSLYAQRPYEQYF	TGCGCCAGCAGCTTGTACGCCCAGCGGCCCTACGAGCAGTACTTC
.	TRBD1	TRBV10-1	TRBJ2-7	CATSKGTDYEQYF	TGCGCCACCTCAAAGGGGACAGACTACGAGCAGTACTTC
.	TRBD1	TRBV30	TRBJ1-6	CAWSVPKGANYSPLHF	TGTGCCTGGAGTGTTCCCAAGGGGGCGAACTATTCACCCCTCCACTTT
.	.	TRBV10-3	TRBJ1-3	CAIRGGGATGNTIYF	TGTGCCATCAGAGGTGGGGGGGCTACTGGAAACACCATATATTTT
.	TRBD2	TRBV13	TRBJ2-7	CASSLGSGRASYEQYF	TGTGCCAGCAGCTTAGGAAGCGGGAGGGCCTCATACGAGCAGTACTTC
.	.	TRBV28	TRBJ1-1	CASSLRQAVTEAFF	TGTGCCAGCAGTTTGCGACAGGCCGTGACTGAAGCTTTCTTT
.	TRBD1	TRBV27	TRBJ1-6	CASSFGRTGVSSYNSPLHF	TGTGCCAGCAGTTTTGGCCGGACAGGAGTTAGCTCCTATAATTCACCCCTCCACTTT
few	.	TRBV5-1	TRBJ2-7	CASSRGGGGYEQYF	TGCGCCAGCAGCCGTGGCGGGGGCGGCTACGAGCAGTACTTC
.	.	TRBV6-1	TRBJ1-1	CASSERDLRGGAFF	TGTGCCAGCAGTGAGCGGGACTTAAGGGGTGGTGCTTTCTTT
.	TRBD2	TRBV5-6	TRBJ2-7	CASSPTIGTSGRSYEQYF	TGTGCCAGCAGCCCAACAATAGGGACTAGCGGGCGTTCCTACGAGCAGTACTTC
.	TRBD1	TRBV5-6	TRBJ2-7	CASSLDRGNRLTYEQYF	TGTGCCAGCAGCTTGGACAGGGGAAATCGTCTAACCTACGAGCAGTACTTC
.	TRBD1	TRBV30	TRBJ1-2	CAWERGHNYGYTF	TGTGCCTGGGAGAGGGGGCACAACTATGGCTACACCTTC
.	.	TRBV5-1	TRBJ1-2	CASSLEGRGPLGYGYTF	TGCGCCAGCAGCTTGGAGGGGCGGGGCCCCTTGGGCTATGGCTACACCTTC
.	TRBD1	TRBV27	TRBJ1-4	CASRTGIFEKLFF	TGTGCCAGCCGGACAGGGATCTTCGAAAAACTGTTTTTT